The 8 T cell receptor beta chains below were found in one sample sequenced in a study of blood T cell repertoires in COVID-19. Assay used: immunoSEQ multiplex PCR; TCRdb lists only in-frame clones, some missing. This table has about 120,000 clones, around 90% appearing once. Sequencing input: peripheral blood. The origin of the receptors is a man aged 60-69 years with COVID-19, enrolled during active disease.

This clone has just one count. The chain uses TRBV9 and TRBJ2-1; 8 nucleotides line up with TRBD2. The CDR3 has 16 amino acids. The germline V gene encodes CDR1 SGDLS and CDR2 YYNGEE. V shed 4 bases and J 2 bases; nucleotides not matched to a gene: 8. The CDR3 DNA sequence: TGTGCCAGCAGCCCCCCAGCGGGAGTGCCCTACAATGAGCAGTTCTTC. It is translated as CASSPPAGVPYNEQFF. Drawing the rest from reference TRBV9 and TRBJ2-1, the complete variable domain is DSGVTQTPKHLITATGQRVTLRCSPRSGDLSVYWYQQSLDQGLQFLIQYYNGEERAKGNILERFSAQQFPDLHSELNLSSLELGDSALYFCASSPPAGVPYNEQFFGPGTRLTVL.

CDR3 sequence: CASSSQLAGGPRTQYF. CDR3 nucleotides: TGCGCCAGCAGCTCCCAACTAGCGGGAGGGCCGCGGACCCAGTACTTC. V usage is TRBV5-1 and J usage is TRBJ2-5; 13 bases align to TRBD2. V gave up 3 bases and J gave up 7 bases; unmatched junction bases: 9. Germline-derived CDR1 and CDR2 are SGHRS and YFSETQ. The CDR3 is 16 amino acids.

The genes are TRBV21-1 and TRBJ1-3. TRBV21-1 represents a pseudogene. The CDR3 is 12 residues long. The CDR3 reads CASTPGGNTIYF. The CDR3 bases are TGTGCCAGCACTCCGGGGGGAAACACCATATATTTT.

The chain joins TRBV5-1 to TRBJ2-1; D possibly corresponds to TRBD2 (5 bases). Germline CDR1 and CDR2: SGHRS and YFSETQ. V lost 0 bases, J lost 3 bases, and 10 bases lay in between. This CDR3 spans 15 amino acids. This CDR3 is CASSLVASGYNEQFF. The DNA for the CDR3 is TGCGCCAGCAGCTTGGTCGCCAGCGGCTACAATGAGCAGTTCTTC.

The chain is built from TRBV3-1 (or the pseudogene TRBV3-2) and TRBJ2-1, with 8 bases fitting TRBD2. This CDR3 region has 16 residues. V lost 5 bases, J lost 0 bases, and 6 bases stayed unmatched. CDR1 LGHDT and CDR2 YNNKEL come from the germline V gene (reference sequence). This chain's CDR3 is CASSKLAVSSYNEQFF. CDR3 nucleotides: TGTGCCAGCAGCAAACTAGCGGTGAGCTCCTACAATGAGCAGTTCTTC.

The chain has TRBV10-3 and TRBJ2-5, with TRBD2 matching over 8 bases. J lost 1 base, V lost 7 bases, and 8 bases had no gene match. In germline, CDR1 is ENHRY, CDR2 SYGVKD. The CDR3 runs 15 residues. The CDR3, as DNA: TGTGCCATCACCCCGGGACTAGGGGCCCAAGAGACCCAGTACTTC. Its protein is CAITPGLGAQETQYF.

The CDR3 DNA follows: TGCGCCAGCAGCCCCGCGGGGACAGGGGCCGGGGAGCTGTTTTTT. Residues: CASSPAGTGAGELFF. This chain joins TRBV5-1 and TRBJ2-2; 10 positions agree with TRBD1. V shed 4 bases, J shed 6 bases, and the junction held 6 bases outside the gene matches. Per the germline V gene, CDR1 is SGHRS and CDR2 is YFSETQ. The CDR3 totals 15 residues.

The genes are TRBV5-4 and TRBJ2-3; D perhaps matches TRBD1 (5 bases). The CDR3 consists of 13 residues. Germline CDR1 reads SGHNT; CDR2 reads YYREEE (reference sequence). V shed 1 base and J shed 5 bases, with 8 bases lying between them. CDR3 sequence: CASSLTREDTQYF. The CDR3 DNA sequence: TGTGCCAGCAGCTTGACCAGGGAAGATACGCAGTATTTT.